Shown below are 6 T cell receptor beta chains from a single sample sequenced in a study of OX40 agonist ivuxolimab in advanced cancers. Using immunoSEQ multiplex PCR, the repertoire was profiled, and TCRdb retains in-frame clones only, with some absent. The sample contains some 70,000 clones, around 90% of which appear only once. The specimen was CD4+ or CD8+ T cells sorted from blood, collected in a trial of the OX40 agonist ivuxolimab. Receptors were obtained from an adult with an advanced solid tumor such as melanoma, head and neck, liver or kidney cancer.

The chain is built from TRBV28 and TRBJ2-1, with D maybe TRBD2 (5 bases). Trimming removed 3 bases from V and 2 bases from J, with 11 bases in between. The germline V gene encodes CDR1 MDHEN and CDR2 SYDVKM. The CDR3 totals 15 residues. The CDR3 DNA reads TGTGCCAGCAGTTTCCAGTCGGGAACCTACAATGAGCAGTTCTTC. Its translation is CASSFQSGTYNEQFF.

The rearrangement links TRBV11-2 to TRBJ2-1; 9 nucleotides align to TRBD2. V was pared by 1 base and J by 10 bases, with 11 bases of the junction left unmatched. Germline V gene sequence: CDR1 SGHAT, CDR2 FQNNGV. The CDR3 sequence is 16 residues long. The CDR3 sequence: CASSLVRGSGSGEQFF. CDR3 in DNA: TGTGCCAGCAGCTTAGTACGGGGTAGCGGGAGTGGCGAGCAGTTCTTC.

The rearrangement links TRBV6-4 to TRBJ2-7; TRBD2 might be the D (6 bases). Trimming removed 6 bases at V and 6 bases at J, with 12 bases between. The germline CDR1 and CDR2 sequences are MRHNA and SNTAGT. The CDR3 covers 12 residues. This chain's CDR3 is CASSGGPGEQYF. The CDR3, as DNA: TGTGCCAGCAGCGGGGGACCGGGCGAGCAGTACTTC.

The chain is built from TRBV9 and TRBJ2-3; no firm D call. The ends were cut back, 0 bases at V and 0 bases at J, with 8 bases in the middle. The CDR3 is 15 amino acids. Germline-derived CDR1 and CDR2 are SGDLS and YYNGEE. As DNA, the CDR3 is TGTGCCAGCAGCGTAGGCAGACAAAGCACAGATACGCAGTATTTT. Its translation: CASSVGRQSTDTQYF.

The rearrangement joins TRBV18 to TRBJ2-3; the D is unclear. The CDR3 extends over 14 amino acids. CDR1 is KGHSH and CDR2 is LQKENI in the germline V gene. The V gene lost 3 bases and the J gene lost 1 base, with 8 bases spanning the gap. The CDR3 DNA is TGTGCCAGCTCACCTAGAGAAGGCACAGATACGCAGTATTTT. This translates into CASSPREGTDTQYF.

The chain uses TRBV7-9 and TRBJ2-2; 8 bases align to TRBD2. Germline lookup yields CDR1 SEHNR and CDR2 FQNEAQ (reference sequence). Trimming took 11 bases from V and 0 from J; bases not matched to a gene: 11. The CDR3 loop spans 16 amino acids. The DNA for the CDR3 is TGTGCCGGACCGGGGGGGACCCCCGCGAACACCGGGGAGCTGTTTTTT. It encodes CAGPGGTPANTGELFF.